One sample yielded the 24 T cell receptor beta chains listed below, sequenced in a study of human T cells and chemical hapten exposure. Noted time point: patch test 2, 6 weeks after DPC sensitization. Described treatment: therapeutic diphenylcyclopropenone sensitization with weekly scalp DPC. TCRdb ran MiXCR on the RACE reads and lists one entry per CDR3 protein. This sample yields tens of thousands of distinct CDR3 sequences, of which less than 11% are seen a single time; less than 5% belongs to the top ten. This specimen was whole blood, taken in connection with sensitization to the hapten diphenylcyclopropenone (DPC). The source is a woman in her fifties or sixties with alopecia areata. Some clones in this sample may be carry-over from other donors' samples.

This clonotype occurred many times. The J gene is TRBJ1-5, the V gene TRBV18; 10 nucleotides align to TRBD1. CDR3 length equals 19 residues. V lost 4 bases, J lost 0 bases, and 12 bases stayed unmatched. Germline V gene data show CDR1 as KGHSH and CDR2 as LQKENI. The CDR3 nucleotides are TGTGCCAGCTCACTTAACCGGACAGGGGGACGATTTAGCAATCAGCCCCAGCATTTT. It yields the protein CASSLNRTGGRFSNQPQHF.

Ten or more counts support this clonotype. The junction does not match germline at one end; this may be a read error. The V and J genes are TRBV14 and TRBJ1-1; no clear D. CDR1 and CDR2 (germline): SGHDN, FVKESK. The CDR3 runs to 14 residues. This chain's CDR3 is CPSSQDLGNTEAFF. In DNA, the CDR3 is TGTCCCAGCAGCCAAGACCTCGGGAACACTGAAGCTTTCTTT.

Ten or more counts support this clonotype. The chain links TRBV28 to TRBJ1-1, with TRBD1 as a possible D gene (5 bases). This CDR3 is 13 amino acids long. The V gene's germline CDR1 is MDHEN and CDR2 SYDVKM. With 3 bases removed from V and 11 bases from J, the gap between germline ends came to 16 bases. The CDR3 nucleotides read TGTGCCAGCAGTTTCCGACAGAATCCCGAGGCTTTCTTT. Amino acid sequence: CASSFRQNPEAFF. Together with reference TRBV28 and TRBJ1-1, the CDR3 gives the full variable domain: DVKVTQSSRYLVKRTGEKVFLECVQDMDHENMFWYRQDPGLGLRLIYFSYDVKMKEKGDIPEGYSVSREKKERFSLILESASTNQTSMYLCASSFRQNPEAFFGQGTRLTVV.

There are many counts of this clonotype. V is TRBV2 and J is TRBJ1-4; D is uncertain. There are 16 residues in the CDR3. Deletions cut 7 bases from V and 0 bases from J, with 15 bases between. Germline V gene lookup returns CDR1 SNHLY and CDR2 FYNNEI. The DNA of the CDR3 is TGTGCCAGCACCACCGAGTCAGGCACAACTAATGAAAAACTGTTTTTT. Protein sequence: CASTTESGTTNEKLFF.

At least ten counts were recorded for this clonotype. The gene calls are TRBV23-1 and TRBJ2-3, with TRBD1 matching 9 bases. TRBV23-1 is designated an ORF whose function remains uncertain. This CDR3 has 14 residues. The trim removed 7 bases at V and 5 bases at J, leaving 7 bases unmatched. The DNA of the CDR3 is TGCGCCAGCACCGGGACAGGGTGTCTAGATACGCAGTATTTT. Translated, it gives CASTGTGCLDTQYF.

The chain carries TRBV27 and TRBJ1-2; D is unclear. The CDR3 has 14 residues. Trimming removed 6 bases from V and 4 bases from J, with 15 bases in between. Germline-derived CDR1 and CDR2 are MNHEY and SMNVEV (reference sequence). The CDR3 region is CASSRAVATYGYTF. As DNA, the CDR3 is TGTGCCAGCAGCCGGGCTGTGGCGACCTATGGCTACACCTTC.

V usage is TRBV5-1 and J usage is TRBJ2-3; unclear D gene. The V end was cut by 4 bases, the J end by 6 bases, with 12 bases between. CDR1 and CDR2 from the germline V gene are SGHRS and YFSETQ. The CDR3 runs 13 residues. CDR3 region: CASSQSGRDTQYF. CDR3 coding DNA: TGCGCCAGCAGCCAGTCTGGACGGGATACGCAGTATTTT.

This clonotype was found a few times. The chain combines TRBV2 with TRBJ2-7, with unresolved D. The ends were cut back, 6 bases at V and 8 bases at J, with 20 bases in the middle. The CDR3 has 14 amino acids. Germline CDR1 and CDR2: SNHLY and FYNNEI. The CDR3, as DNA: TGTGCCAGCAGAGACCCCTTGGGGATCCCCAAGCAGTACTTC. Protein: CASRDPLGIPKQYF.

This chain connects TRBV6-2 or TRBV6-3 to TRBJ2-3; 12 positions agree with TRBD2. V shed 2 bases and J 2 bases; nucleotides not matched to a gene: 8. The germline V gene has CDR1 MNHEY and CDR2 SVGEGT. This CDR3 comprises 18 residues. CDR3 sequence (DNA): TGTGCCAGCAGTTACCTAGCGGGAGGGAGGCGTGACACAGATACGCAGTATTTT. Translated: CASSYLAGGRRDTDTQYF.

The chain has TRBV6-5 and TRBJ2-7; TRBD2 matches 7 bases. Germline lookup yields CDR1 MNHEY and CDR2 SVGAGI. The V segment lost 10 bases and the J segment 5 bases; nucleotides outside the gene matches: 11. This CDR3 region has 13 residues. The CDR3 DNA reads TGTGCCACCACGTCGGCGGGAGACCACGAGCAGTACTTC. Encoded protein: CATTSAGDHEQYF.

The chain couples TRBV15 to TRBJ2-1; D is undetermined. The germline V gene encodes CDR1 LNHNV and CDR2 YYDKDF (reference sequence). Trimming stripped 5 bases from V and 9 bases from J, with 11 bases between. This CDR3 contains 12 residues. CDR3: CATSERHPEQFF. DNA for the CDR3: TGTGCCACCAGCGAACGACATCCTGAGCAGTTCTTC.

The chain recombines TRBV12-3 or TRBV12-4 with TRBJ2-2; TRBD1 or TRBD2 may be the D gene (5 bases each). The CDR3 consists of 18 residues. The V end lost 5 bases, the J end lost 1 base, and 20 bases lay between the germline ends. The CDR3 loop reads CASSPNRLGRGNTGELFF. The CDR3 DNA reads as TGTGCCAGCAGTCCGAATCGCCTGGGACGGGGGAACACCGGGGAGCTGTTTTTT.

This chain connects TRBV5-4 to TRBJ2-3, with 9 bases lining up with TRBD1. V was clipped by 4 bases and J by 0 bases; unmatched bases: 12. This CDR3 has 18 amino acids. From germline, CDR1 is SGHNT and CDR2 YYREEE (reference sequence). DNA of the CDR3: TGTGCCAGCAGCCGCGTTCGAGCGGACAGGGGAAGCACAGATACGCAGTATTTT. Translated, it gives CASSRVRADRGSTDTQYF.

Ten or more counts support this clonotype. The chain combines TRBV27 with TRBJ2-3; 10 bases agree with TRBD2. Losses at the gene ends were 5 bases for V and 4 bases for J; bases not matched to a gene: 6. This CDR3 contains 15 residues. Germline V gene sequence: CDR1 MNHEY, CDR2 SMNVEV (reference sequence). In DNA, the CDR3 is TGTGCCAGCAGTCCCGGGACTAGCGAGGCAGATACGCAGTATTTT. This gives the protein CASSPGTSEADTQYF.

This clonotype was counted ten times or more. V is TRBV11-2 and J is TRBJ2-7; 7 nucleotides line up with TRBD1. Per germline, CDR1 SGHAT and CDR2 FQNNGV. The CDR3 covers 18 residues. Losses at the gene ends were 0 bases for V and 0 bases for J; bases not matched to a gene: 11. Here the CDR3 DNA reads TGTGCCAGCAGCTTAGAAGGAGCAGGGGGTTTCTACTCCTACGAGCAGTACTTC. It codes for CASSLEGAGGFYSYEQYF.

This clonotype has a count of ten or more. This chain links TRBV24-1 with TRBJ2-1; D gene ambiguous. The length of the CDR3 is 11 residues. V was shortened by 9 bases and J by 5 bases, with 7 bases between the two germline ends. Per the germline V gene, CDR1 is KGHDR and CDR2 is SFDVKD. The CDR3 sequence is CATGAHNEQFF. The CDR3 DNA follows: TGTGCCACCGGCGCCCACAATGAGCAGTTCTTC.

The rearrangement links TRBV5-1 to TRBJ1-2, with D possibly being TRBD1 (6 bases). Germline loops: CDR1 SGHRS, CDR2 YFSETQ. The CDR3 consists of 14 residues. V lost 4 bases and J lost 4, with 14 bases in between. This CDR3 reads CASSPDSRSYGYTF. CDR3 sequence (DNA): TGCGCCAGCAGCCCGGACAGCCGTTCCTATGGCTACACCTTC.

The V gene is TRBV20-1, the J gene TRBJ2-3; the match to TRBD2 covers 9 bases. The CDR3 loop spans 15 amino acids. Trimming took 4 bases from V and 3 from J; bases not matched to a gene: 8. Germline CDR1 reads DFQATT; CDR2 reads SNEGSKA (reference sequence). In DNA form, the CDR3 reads TGCAGTGCTACTATTCCGGGACTAGCTACAGATACGCAGTATTTT. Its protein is CSATIPGLATDTQYF.

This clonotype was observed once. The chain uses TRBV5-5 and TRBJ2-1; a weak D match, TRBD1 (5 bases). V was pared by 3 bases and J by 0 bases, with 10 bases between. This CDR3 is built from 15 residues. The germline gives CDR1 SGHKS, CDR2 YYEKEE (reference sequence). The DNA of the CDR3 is TGTGCCAGCAGCTGGACACCGAGCTCCTACAATGAGCAGTTCTTC. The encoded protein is CASSWTPSSYNEQFF. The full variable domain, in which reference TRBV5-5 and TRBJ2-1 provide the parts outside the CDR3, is DAGVTQSPTHLIKTRGQQVTLRCSPISGHKSVSWYQQVLGQGPQFIFQYYEKEERGRGNFPDRFSARQFPNYSSELNVNALLLGDSALYLCASSWTPSSYNEQFFGPGTRLTVL.

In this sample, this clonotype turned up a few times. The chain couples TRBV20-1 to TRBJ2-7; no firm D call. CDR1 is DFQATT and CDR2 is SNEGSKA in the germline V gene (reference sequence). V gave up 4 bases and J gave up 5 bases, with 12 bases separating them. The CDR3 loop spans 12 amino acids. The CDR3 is CSANVHRDEQYF. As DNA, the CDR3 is TGCAGTGCTAACGTACATAGGGACGAGCAGTACTTC.

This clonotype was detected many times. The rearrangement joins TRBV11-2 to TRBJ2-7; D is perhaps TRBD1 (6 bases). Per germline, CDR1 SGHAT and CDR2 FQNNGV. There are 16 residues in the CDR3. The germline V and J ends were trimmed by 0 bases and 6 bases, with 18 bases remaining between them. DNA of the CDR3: TGTGCCAGCAGCTTAGATTTAAGTAGGGCCAGGGGCGAGCAGTACTTC. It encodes CASSLDLSRARGEQYF.

The CDR3 DNA sequence: TGTGCCAGTAGTCCCTCAGCGGGAGTAACCTACAATGAGCAGTTCTTC. Translation: CASSPSAGVTYNEQFF. V usage is TRBV19 and J usage is TRBJ2-1; 8 nucleotides align to TRBD2. The junction had 8 bases not matched to a gene; V was cut back by 5 bases and J by 2 bases. CDR3 size: 16 residues. CDR1 and CDR2 from the germline V gene are LNHDA and SQIVND (reference sequence).

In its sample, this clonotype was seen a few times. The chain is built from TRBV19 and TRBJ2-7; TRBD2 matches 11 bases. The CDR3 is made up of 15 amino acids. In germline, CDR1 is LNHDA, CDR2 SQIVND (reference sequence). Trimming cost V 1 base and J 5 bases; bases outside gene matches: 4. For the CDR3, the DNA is TGTGCCAGTAGTATAGGTCTAGCGGGAGGCGACGAGCAGTACTTC. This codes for CASSIGLAGGDEQYF.

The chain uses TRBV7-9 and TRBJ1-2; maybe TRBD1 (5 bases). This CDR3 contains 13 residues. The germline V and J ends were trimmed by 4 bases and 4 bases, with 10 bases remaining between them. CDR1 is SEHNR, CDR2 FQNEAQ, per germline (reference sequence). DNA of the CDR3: TGTGCCAGCAGCTGGGGGGATGGCTATGGCTACACCTTC. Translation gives CASSWGDGYGYTF.